These 2 T cell receptor beta chains originate from one sample sequenced in a study of cytomegalovirus exposure and HLA in healthy donors. PCR amplification relied on 60 Vbeta primers (plus 13 Jbeta primers). Data came from immunoSEQ multiplex PCR; TCRdb stores just in-frame clones and leaves some out. The sample yields about 170,000 clones, less than 85% seen once. Sequences were obtained from PBMCs. The origin of the receptors is a man between 18 and 35 years old in good health and CMV-seronegative.

The CDR3 DNA reads TGTGCCAGTAGTCCTTGGGGGCAGAATTCACCCCTCCACTTT. Translation gives CASSPWGQNSPLHF. This sequence joins TRBV19 and TRBJ1-6; weak D call: TRBD1 (6 bases). CDR3 size: 14 residues. Trimming removed 5 bases at V and 7 bases at J, with 12 bases between. The germline V gene encodes CDR1 LNHDA and CDR2 SQIVND (reference sequence).

This sequence joins TRBV4-1 and TRBJ2-7, with TRBD2 matching over 12 bases. The germline V gene encodes CDR1 MGHRA and CDR2 YSYEKL. The V and J ends lost 4 bases and 3 bases, in that order; junction bases with no gene match: 10. The CDR3 is 17 amino acids. The CDR3 here is CASSPTTGLAGIYEQYF. The CDR3 DNA reads as TGCGCCAGCAGCCCCACCACAGGACTAGCGGGGATCTACGAGCAGTACTTC.